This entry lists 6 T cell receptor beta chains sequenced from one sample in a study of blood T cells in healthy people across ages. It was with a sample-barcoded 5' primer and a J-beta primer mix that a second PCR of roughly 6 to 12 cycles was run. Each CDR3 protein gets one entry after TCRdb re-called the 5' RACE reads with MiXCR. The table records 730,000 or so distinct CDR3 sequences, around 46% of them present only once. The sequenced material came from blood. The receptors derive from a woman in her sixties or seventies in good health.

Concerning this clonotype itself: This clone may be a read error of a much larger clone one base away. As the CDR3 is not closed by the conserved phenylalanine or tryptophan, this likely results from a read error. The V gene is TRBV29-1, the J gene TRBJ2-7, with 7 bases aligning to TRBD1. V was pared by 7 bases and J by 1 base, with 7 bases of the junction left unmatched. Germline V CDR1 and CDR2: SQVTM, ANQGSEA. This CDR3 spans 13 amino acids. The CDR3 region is CSAQGFHSYEQYL. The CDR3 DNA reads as TGCAGCGCACAGGGGTTCCATTCCTACGAGCAGTACCTC.

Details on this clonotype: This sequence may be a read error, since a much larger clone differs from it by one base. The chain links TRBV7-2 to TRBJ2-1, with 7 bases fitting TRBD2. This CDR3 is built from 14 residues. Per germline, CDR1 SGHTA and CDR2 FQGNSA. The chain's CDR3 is CASSLDSGRNERFF. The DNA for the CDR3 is TGTGCCAGCAGCTTAGATTCCGGGAGGAATGAGCGGTTCTTC.

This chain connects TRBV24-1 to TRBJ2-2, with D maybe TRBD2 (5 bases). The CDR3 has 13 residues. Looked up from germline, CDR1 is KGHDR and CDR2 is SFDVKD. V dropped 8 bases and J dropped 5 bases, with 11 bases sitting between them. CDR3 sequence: CATTDRGTGELFF. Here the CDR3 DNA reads TGTGCCACCACGGACCGAGGGACCGGGGAGCTGTTTTTT.

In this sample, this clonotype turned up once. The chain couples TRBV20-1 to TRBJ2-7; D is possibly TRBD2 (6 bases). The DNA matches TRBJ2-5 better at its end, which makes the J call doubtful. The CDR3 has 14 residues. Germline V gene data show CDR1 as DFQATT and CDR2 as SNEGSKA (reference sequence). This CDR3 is CSASRRGLQETQYF. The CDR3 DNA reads TGCAGTGCTAGCAGGCGGGGCCTTCAAGAGACCCAGTACTTC.

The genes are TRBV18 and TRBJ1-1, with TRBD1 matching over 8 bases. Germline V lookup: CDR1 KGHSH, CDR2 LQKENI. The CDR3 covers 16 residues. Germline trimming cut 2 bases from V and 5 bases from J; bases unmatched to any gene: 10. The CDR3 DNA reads TGTGCCAGCTCACCATCACTCGACAGGGGTCAGACTGAAGCTTTCTTT. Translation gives CASSPSLDRGQTEAFF.

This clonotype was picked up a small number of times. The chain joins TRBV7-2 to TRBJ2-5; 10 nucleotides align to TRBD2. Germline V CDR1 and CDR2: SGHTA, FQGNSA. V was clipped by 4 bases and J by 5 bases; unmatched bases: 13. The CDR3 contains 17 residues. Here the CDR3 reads CASSSQSGGAVGETQYF. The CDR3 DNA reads TGTGCCAGCAGCTCACAAAGCGGGGGGGCCGTTGGCGAGACCCAGTACTTC.